This TCR beta chain was found in a study of blood T cell repertoires in COVID-19. For the study at large: Material from acute and convalescent COVID-19 was sourced from the United States, Italy and Spain. PBMCs, B-cell-depleted T cells, or T cells provided the cDNA or gDNA that made up the material.

The authors' processing: Estimation of nucleated cell counts was performed using reference gene primer amplification. Sequencing was performed with immunoSEQ multiplex PCR; in TCRdb, only in-frame clones are kept and a portion is missing. The V and J calls and clone size are taken from that table; D and trimming were inferred from the DNA. The repertoire holds under 80,000 clones, with 86% as singletons. J was trimmed by 4 bases and V by 11 bases; bases with no gene match: 9. This CDR3 has 13 residues. The clonotype was recovered from a man between 45 and 60 years old with active COVID-19. The sample taken for sequencing was peripheral blood. The chain employs TRBV23-1 and TRBJ1-1, with 8 bases lining up with TRBD1. TRBV23-1 falls under the ORF class, with uncertain function. In nucleotides, the CDR3 is TGCGCCCCTTTCTTGACAGGGGTCACTGAAGCTTTCTTT. Its protein product is CAPFLTGVTEAFF.